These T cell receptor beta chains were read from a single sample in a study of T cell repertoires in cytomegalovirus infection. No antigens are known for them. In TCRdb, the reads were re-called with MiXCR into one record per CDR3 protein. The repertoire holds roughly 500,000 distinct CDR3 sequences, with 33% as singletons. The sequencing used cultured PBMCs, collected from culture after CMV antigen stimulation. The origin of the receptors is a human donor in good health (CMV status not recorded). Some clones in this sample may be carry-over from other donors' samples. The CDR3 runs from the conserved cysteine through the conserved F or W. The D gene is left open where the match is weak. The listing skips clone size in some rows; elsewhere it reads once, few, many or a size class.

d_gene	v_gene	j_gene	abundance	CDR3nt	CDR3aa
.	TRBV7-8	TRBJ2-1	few	TGTGCCAGCAGCTTAGCGGTTAGCGTGGGGGATGAGCAGTTCTTC	CASSLAVSVGDEQFF
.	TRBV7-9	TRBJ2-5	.	TGTGCCAGCAGCATCGTAGGGGGGGGTTTGGAGACCCAGTACTTC	CASSIVGGGLETQYF
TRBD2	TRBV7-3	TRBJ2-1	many	TGTGCCAGCAGCTCGCGGACTAGCGGGAGGAATGCGAATGAGCAGTTCTTC	CASSSRTSGRNANEQFF
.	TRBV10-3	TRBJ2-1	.	TGTGCCATCAGTGAAGCCAGCTACAATGAGCAGTTCTTC	CAISEASYNEQFF
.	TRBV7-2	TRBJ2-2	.	TGTGCCAGCAGCTTAGGGGTGTTGGGGACCGGGGAGCTGTTTTTT	CASSLGVLGTGELFF
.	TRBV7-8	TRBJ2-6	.	TGTGCCAGCAGCTCACGGGATGGGGCCAACGTCCTGACTTTC	CASSSRDGANVLTF
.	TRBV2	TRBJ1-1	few	TGTGCCAGCAGTGAATTAGTGAACACTGAAGCTTTCTTT	CASSELVNTEAFF
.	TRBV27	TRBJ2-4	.	TGTGCCAGCACCCTTACACTCAGGGTTCGAGCCAAAAACATTCAGTACTTC	CASTLTLRVRAKNIQYF
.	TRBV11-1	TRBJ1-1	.	TGTGCCAGCAGCTCGGTCGGGGGCAGGATAAACACTGAAGCTTTCTTT	CASSSVGGRINTEAFF
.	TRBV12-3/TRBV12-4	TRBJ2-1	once	TGTGCCAGCACCCTTAGCCGCAATGAGCAGTTCTTC	CASTLSRNEQFF
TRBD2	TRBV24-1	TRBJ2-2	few	TGTGCCACCAGTGATCCCCCGGGGGGAGACACCGGGGAGCTGTTTTTT	CATSDPPGGDTGELFF
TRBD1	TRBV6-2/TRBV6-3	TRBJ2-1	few	TGTGCCAGCAGTTACGAGGACAGGGGGTTGGGTGAGCAGTTCTTC	CASSYEDRGLGEQFF
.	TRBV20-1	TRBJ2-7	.	TGCAGTGCTCTCGCGCGGGGACAGTTGAATAGGGACGAGCAGTACTTC	CSALARGQLNRDEQYF
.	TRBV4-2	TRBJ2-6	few	TGTGCCAGCAGCCAAGATAAAGGTTCTGGGGCCAACGTCCTGACTTTC	CASSQDKGSGANVLTF
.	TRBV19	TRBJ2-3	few	TGTGCCAGTAGTATGTGGCTAGGGGGGGCAGATACGCAGTATTTT	CASSMWLGGADTQYF
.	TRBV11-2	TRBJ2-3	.	TGTGCCAGCAGCCCGGGACCCGAGGGGACAGATACGCAGTATTTT	CASSPGPEGTDTQYF
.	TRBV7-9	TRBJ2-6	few	TGTGCCAGCAGCTTAGTTCGGATCCAGGGCGACGTCCTGACTTTC	CASSLVRIQGDVLTF
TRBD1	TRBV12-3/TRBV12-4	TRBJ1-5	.	TGTGCCACGCAGGGGGTTGGTCAGCCCCAGCATTTT	CATQGVGQPQHF
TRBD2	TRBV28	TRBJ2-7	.	TGTGCCAGCAGCCCGGGACTAGCGGGTTTCGCCTCCTACGAGCAGTACTTC	CASSPGLAGFASYEQYF
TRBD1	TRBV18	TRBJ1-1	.	TGTGCCAGCTCATCCTCCCGGGACAGAGGAGATGAAGCTTTCTTT	CASSSSRDRGDEAFF
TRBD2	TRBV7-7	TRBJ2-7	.	TGTGCCAGCAGCTTAGGGCTAGCGGACGAGCAGTACTTC	CASSLGLADEQYF
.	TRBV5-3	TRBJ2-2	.	TGTGCCAGCTTGGGGGTGTTCGGTACCGGGGAGCTGTTTTTT	CASLGVFGTGELFF
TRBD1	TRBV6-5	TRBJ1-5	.	TGTGCCAGCAGTTACGAAGGGGGCAGGCAGCCCCAGCATTTT	CASSYEGGRQPQHF
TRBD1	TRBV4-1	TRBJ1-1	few	TGCGCCAGCAGCCAAGAGGCAGGGGGCAGCACTGAAGCTTTCTTT	CASSQEAGGSTEAFF
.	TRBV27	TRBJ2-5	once	TGTGCCAGCAGTTTACGGGCAGGGCGGCCAGAGACCCAGTACTTC	CASSLRAGRPETQYF
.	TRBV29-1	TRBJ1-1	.	TGCAGCGGTTATTCCAGGGGCGGCGCCACTGAAGCTTTCTTT	CSGYSRGGATEAFF
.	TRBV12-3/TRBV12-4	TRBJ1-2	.	TGTGCCAGCAGTAGTCAGGGGACCTATGGCTACACCTTC	CASSSQGTYGYTF
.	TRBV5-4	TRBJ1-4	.	TGTGCCAGCAGCTTGGCCCCCACTGGCGCAACTAATGAAAAACTGTTTTTT	CASSLAPTGATNEKLFF
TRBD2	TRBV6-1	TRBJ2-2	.	TGTGCCAGCACCAAAATGGGACTAGCGGGAGTTGGCACCGGGGAGCTGTTTTTT	CASTKMGLAGVGTGELFF
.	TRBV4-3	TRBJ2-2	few	TGCGCCAGCAGCCAAGAGGGGCCCCGGGGCACCGGGGAGCTGTTTTTT	CASSQEGPRGTGELFF
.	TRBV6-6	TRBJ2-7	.	TGTGCCAGCAGTTACTCTCCAGTGGTATCCTACGAGCAGTACTTC	CASSYSPVVSYEQYF
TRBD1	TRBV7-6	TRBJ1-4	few	TGTGCCAGCAGCCTGGGACAGGGGGCGCGAGTTGAAAAACTGTTTTTT	CASSLGQGARVEKLFF
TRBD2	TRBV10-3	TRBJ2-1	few	TGTGCCATCAGGGGACTAGCGGGAGGGGGGCTCTACAATGAGCAGTTCTTC	CAIRGLAGGGLYNEQFF
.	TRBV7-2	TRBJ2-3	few	TGTGCCAGCAGCCGACAGGTCGCAGATACGCAGTATTTT	CASSRQVADTQYF
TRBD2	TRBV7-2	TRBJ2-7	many	TGTGCCAGCAGCCCTAGCGGGACTCTCTACGAGCAGTACTTC	CASSPSGTLYEQYF
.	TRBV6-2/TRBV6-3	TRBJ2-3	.	TGTGCCAGCAGCCCTTACGCCATACTCACAGATACGCAGTATTTT	CASSPYAILTDTQYF
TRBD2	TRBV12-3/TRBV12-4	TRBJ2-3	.	TGTGCCAGCAGTTATACGGGAGGGATAGATACGCAGTATTTT	CASSYTGGIDTQYF